One T cell receptor (beta chain) is described in this entry. Its antigen is undetermined. The sample belongs to a study of cytomegalovirus exposure and HLA in healthy donors. Each of the donors was a healthy bone marrow donor. General study results and limits: Listed as cytomegalovirus-associated were 164 TCR beta chains. Based on reports, TCR beta sequences accurately predicted HLA-A and HLA-B alleles for most subjects. A later analysis reported that several of the most significant clusters appeared to be linked to common viral pathogens, among them Epstein-Barr virus.

Primers for the PCR totalled 60 Vbeta and 13 Jbeta. Sequenced by immunoSEQ multiplex PCR; TCRdb stores in-frame clones only, minus some. The sample has about 99,000 clones, more than 75% seen once. The receptor's source is a young woman in good health and CMV-seropositive. The specimen was PBMCs.

The CDR3 DNA sequence: TGTGCCAGCAGGGAGTCTTCCTACAATGAGCAGTTCTTC. Residues: CASRESSYNEQFF. The chain links TRBV7-6 to TRBJ2-1; D not resolved. The CDR3 contains 13 residues. The V gene's germline CDR1 is SGHVS and CDR2 FNYEAQ. Trimming removed 6 bases from V and 1 base from J, with 7 bases in between.